A single sample is the source of the 4 T cell receptor beta chains below, sequenced in a study of a mutant IDH1 vaccine in newly diagnosed glioma. This sample's time point: week 5, during vaccination. Doses of 300 ug of mutant IDH1 20-mer peptide were given with topical imiquimod. Which antigens these TCRs recognize remains unknown. Assay used: immunoSEQ multiplex PCR; TCRdb lists only in-frame clones, some missing. The sample lists about 42,000 clones, approximately 83% occurring once. The input for sequencing was PBMCs, taken from a glioma patient whose treatment included an IDH1 peptide vaccine. The origin of the receptors is a man between 35 and 55 years old with glioma.

The sample holds one count of this clone. The rearrangement uses TRBV7-2 and TRBJ2-3, with 8 bases that match TRBD1. Losses at the gene ends were 3 bases for V and 7 bases for J; bases not matched to a gene: 6. CDR3 size: 14 residues. The germline V gene encodes CDR1 SGHTA and CDR2 FQGNSA. The CDR3 nucleotides are TGTGCCAGCAGCTTCGGACAGGGTACGAATACGCAGTATTTT. Protein: CASSFGQGTNTQYF.

The chain carries TRBV10-3 and TRBJ2-1; 8 nucleotides agree with TRBD2. The CDR3 runs to 13 residues. V shed 6 bases and J 9 bases; nucleotides not matched to a gene: 7. Germline V gene data show CDR1 as ENHRY and CDR2 as SYGVKD. DNA of the CDR3: TGTGCCATCAGGGGTGCCAGCGGGAGTGAGCAGTTCTTC. It yields the protein CAIRGASGSEQFF.

V gene TRBV21-1 combines with J gene TRBJ2-1; the D call in the table, TRBD2, was not verified against the DNA. TRBV21-1 is marked as a pseudogene. The CDR3 extends over 17 amino acids. The CDR3 is CASSKEGLAGADNEQFF. The CDR3 region has the DNA TGTGCCAGCAGCAAAGAGGGACTAGCGGGAGCAGACAATGAGCAGTTCTTC.

V is TRBV5-4 and J is TRBJ1-2, with TRBD1 as a possible D gene (6 bases). CDR3 length equals 11 residues. The germline gives CDR1 SGHNT, CDR2 YYREEE (reference sequence). Between the trimmed V and J ends, which lost 6 bases and 9 bases, there was a span of 12 bases. Written as DNA, the CDR3 is TGTGCCAGCACCCCTGGGGACAGCTACACCTTC. Its translation is CASTPGDSYTF. The full variable domain, in which reference TRBV5-4 and TRBJ1-2 provide the parts outside the CDR3, is ETGVTQSPTHLIKTRGQQVTLRCSSQSGHNTVSWYQQALGQGPQFIFQYYREEENGRGNFPPRFSGLQFPNYSSELNVNALELDDSALYLCASTPGDSYTFGSGTRLTVV.